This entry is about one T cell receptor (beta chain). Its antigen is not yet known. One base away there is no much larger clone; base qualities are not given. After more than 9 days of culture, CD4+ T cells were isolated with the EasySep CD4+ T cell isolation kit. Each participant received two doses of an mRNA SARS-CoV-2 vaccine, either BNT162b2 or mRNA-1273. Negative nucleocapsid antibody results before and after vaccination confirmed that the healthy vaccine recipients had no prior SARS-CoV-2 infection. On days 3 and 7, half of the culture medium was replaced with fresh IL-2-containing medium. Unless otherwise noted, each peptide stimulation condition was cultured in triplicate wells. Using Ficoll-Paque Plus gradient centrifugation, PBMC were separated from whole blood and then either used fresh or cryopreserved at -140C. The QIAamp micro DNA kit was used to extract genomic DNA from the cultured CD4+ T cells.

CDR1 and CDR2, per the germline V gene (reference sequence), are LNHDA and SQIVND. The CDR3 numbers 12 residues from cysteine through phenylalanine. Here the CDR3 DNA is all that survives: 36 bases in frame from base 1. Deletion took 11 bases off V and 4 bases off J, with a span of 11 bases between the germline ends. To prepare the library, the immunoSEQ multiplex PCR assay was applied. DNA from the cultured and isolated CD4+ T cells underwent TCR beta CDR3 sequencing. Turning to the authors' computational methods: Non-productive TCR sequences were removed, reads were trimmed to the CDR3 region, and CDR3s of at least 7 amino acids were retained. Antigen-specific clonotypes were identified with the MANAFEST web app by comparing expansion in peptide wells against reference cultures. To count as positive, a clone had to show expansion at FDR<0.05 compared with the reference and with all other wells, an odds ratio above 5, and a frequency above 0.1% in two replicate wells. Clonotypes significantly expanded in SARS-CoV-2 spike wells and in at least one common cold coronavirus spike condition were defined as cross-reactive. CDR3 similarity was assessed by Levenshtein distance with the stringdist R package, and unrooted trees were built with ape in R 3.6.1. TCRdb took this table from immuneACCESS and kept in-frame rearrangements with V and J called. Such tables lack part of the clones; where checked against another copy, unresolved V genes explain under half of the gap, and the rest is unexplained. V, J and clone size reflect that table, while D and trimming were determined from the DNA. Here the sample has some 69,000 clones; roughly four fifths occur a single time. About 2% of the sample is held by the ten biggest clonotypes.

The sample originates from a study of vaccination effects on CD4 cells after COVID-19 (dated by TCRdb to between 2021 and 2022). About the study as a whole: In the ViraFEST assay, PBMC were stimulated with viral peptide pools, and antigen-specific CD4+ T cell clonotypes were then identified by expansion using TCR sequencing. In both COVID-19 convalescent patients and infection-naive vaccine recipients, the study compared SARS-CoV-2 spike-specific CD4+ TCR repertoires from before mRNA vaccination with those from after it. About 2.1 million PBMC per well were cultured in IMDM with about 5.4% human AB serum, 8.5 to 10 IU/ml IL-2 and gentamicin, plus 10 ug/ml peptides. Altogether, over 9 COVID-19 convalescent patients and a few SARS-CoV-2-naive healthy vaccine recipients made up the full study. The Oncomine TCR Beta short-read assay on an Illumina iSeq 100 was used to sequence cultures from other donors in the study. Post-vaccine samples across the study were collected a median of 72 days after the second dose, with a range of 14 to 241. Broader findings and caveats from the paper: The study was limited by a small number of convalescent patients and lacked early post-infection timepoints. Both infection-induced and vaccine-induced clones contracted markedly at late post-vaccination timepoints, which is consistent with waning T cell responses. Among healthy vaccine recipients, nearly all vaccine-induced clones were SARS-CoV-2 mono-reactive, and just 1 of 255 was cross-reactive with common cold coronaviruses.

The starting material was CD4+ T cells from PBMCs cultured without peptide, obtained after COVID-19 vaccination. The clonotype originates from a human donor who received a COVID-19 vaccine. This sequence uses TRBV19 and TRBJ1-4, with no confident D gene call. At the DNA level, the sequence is TGTGCCCCTAAGCGAGTTAATGAAAAACTGTTTTTT. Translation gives CAPKRVNEKLFF.